One sample yielded the 28 T cell receptor beta chains listed below, sequenced in a study of PD-1 blockade in classical Hodgkin lymphoma. The protocol was immunoSEQ multiplex PCR, while the TCRdb copy is restricted to in-frame clones and leaves out a portion. The sample contains about 4,300 clones, 63% of which appear only once. After autologous stem cell transplantation all patients relapsed, and prior brentuximab vedotin exposure differed between cohorts. The material was peripheral blood mononuclear cells (PBMCs), obtained at baseline. The receptors were gathered from a human donor with classical Hodgkin lymphoma.

The chain joins TRBV4-3 to TRBJ2-5, with D possibly called TRBD1 or TRBD2 (6 bases each). The CDR3 covers 15 residues. CDR1 and CDR2 from the germline V gene are LGHNA and YSLEER. V lost 0 bases and J lost 5, with 13 bases in between. The CDR3 spells CASSQDATRGETQYF. In DNA, the CDR3 is TGCGCCAGCAGCCAAGATGCGACTAGGGGGGAGACCCAGTACTTC.

The chain is built from TRBV5-1 and TRBJ2-3, with 12 nucleotides matching TRBD2. The CDR3 runs 16 residues. With V trimmed by 4 bases and J by 2 bases, 5 bases remained unmatched. Germline CDR1 SGHRS, CDR2 YFSETQ. The DNA of the CDR3 is TGCGCCAGCAGCCCAGGGACTAGCGGGCCCACAGATACGCAGTATTTT. Translation: CASSPGTSGPTDTQYF.

The CDR3 nucleotides read TGTGCCAGCTCACCACCTAGCGGGGGCGCAAGCGGAGGGACCCAGTACTTC. Translated: CASSPPSGGASGGTQYF. The genes are TRBV18 and TRBJ2-5, with TRBD2 identical over 9 bases. The CDR3 is 17 amino acids. CDR1 KGHSH and CDR2 LQKENI come from the germline V gene. With 0 bases clipped from V and 7 bases from J, the junction kept 12 bases outside the gene matches.

V is TRBV27 and J is TRBJ2-2, with D tentatively TRBD2 (6 bases). Germline assignment: CDR1 MNHEY and CDR2 SMNVEV (reference sequence). Trimming left V 5 bases short and J 8 bases short, with 15 bases between. CDR3 length: 14 amino acids. The CDR3 is CASSLGGFVGELFF. The CDR3 DNA reads TGTGCCAGCAGTCTAGGAGGGTTTGTAGGGGAGCTGTTTTTT.

The V and J genes are TRBV11-2 and TRBJ2-5, with unresolved D. Germline V lookup: CDR1 SGHAT, CDR2 FQNNGV. V was clipped by 3 bases and J by 3 bases, with 17 bases between them. This CDR3 comprises 16 residues. The CDR3 sequence: CASSFIAGSLEETQYF. CDR3 bases: TGTGCCAGCAGCTTCATCGCCGGGTCGTTAGAAGAGACCCAGTACTTC.

This clone was observed a handful of times. The CDR3 DNA reads as TGTGCCAGCAGCTTCTCTAGTAAAGGGAACACCGGGGAGCTGTTTTTT. It translates to CASSFSSKGNTGELFF. V gene TRBV7-8 combines with J gene TRBJ2-2; the D is unclear. This CDR3 is 16 amino acids long. Germline-derived CDR1 and CDR2 are SGHVS and FQNEAQ. V lost 3 bases and J 1 base, leaving 12 bases between the germline ends.

The chain is built from TRBV19 and TRBJ2-1; D possibly corresponds to TRBD2 (5 bases). V gave up 6 bases and J gave up 5 bases, with 8 bases separating them. Germline V lookup: CDR1 LNHDA, CDR2 SQIVND (reference sequence). CDR3 length: 12 amino acids. The CDR3 sequence is CASRARDNEQFF. CDR3 DNA sequence: TGTGCCAGTAGAGCGCGGGACAATGAGCAGTTCTTC.

This chain links TRBV30 with TRBJ1-6; D is possibly TRBD1 (5 bases). Germline values: CDR1 GTSNPN, CDR2 SVGIG (reference sequence). The CDR3 runs 16 residues. Trimming stripped 4 bases from V and 0 bases from J, with 13 bases between. DNA for the CDR3: TGTGCCTGGAAGGGGCGGGGGGGCTCCTATAATTCACCCCTCCACTTT. Amino acids: CAWKGRGGSYNSPLHF.

The genes are TRBV28 and TRBJ2-1; TRBD2 matches 11 bases. With 8 bases clipped from V and 7 bases from J, the junction kept 7 bases outside the gene matches. Per germline, CDR1 MDHEN and CDR2 SYDVKM. The CDR3 sequence is 14 residues long. This CDR3 is CASRGLAVVNEQFF. CDR3 in DNA: TGTGCCAGCCGGGGACTAGCGGTAGTAAATGAGCAGTTCTTC.

This chain uses TRBV19 with TRBJ2-7; D possibly matches TRBD1 or TRBD2 (5 bases each). From germline, CDR1 is LNHDA and CDR2 SQIVND (reference sequence). With 7 bases removed from V and 6 bases from J, the gap between germline ends came to 25 bases. The CDR3 is made up of 16 amino acids. CDR3: CASTFDPLRGPTEQYF. CDR3 sequence (DNA): TGTGCCAGTACTTTTGACCCCTTAAGGGGACCTACCGAGCAGTACTTC. The variable domain in full, with the rest retrieved from reference TRBV19 and TRBJ2-7, is DGGITQSPKYLFRKEGQNVTLSCEQNLNHDAMYWYRQDPGQGLRLIYYSQIVNDFQKGDIAEGYSVSREKKESFPLTVTSAQKNPTAFYLCASTFDPLRGPTEQYFGPGTRLTVT.

A few counts support this clone. J is TRBJ1-4 and V is TRBV25-1; weak D call: TRBD1 (5 bases). V was pared by 1 base and J by 8 bases, with 14 bases between. CDR3 length: 15 amino acids. CDR1 is MGHDK and CDR2 is SYGVNS in the germline V gene. The CDR3 protein is CASSEWGRKGEKLFF. The CDR3, as DNA: TGTGCCAGCAGTGAATGGGGGAGGAAGGGGGAAAAACTGTTTTTT.

This clone appeared a few times. The chain recombines TRBV4-2 with TRBJ1-1; 7 nucleotides agree with TRBD1. V dropped 3 bases and J dropped 0; count of bases not matched to a gene: 7. The CDR3 runs 16 residues. CDR1 and CDR2 from the germline V gene are LGHNA and YNFKEQ. CDR3: CASSQEQGQLNTEAFF. The CDR3 DNA reads as TGTGCCAGCAGCCAGGAGCAGGGACAGCTGAACACTGAAGCTTTCTTT.

This chain uses TRBV13 with TRBJ2-3; 11 nucleotides agree with TRBD1. Trimming cost V 5 bases and J 4 bases; bases outside gene matches: 14. This CDR3 is built from 18 residues. The V gene's germline CDR1 is PRHDT and CDR2 FYEKMQ (reference sequence). CDR3 coding DNA: TGTGCCAGCAGCCTTCCACCCGGGACAGGGGGACTCGCAGATACGCAGTATTTT. The encoded protein is CASSLPPGTGGLADTQYF.

By share, this clone ranks as medium-sized. The CDR3 sequence: CAISDLGQGGTEAFF. DNA of the CDR3: TGTGCCATCAGTGACTTAGGACAGGGTGGGACTGAAGCTTTCTTT. This chain connects TRBV10-3 to TRBJ1-1; 8 positions agree with TRBD1. After removal of 3 bases from V and 5 bases from J, the junction contained 8 bases not matched to a gene. CDR3 length equals 15 residues. The V gene's germline CDR1 is ENHRY and CDR2 SYGVKD.

This clone showed up just a few times. V is TRBV10-2 and J is TRBJ2-7, with D unclear. The V and J ends lost 5 bases and 4 bases respectively, with 9 bases between them. CDR3 length: 12 residues. Germline V lookup: CDR1 WSHSY, CDR2 SAAADI. CDR3 DNA: TGCGCCAGCAGTATCAAACAGTACGAGCAGTACTTC. As protein: CASSIKQYEQYF.

The gene calls are TRBV6-1 and TRBJ2-5; a weak D match, TRBD2 (5 bases). From germline, CDR1 is MNHNS and CDR2 SASEGT. The CDR3 length is 14 residues. Trimming took off 7 bases at V and 8 bases at J, with 20 bases between the two ends. The CDR3 sequence: CASTPFGLAYTQYF. The CDR3 nucleotides read TGTGCCAGCACCCCCTTCGGGCTAGCTTACACCCAGTACTTC.

V usage is TRBV7-2 and J usage is TRBJ2-2; no definite D call. CDR1 is SGHTA and CDR2 is FQGNSA in the germline V gene. CDR3 length equals 17 residues. V was clipped by 5 bases and J by 6 bases, with 22 bases between them. This CDR3 is CASSRPDALPSPGELFF. The CDR3 DNA follows: TGTGCCAGCAGCCGACCCGACGCCCTTCCAAGCCCCGGGGAGCTGTTTTTT.

In regard to this clone: This may stem from a read error, because a much larger clone lies one nucleotide away. J is TRBJ1-1 and V is TRBV6-6, with 8 bases fitting TRBD1. The CDR3 contains 13 residues. Germline V lookup: CDR1 MNHNY, CDR2 SVGAGI (reference sequence). Germline trimming cut 7 bases from V and 5 bases from J; bases unmatched to any gene: 6. The CDR3 nucleotides are TGTGCCAGCAATTTGCAGGGGGCGACTGAAGCTTTCTTT. It specifies CASNLQGATEAFF.

The V call is TRBV6-1, the J call TRBJ1-2; the match to TRBD1 covers 7 bases. Germline lookup yields CDR1 MNHNS and CDR2 SASEGT. V lost 7 bases and J lost 8; bases outside the gene matches: 16. The CDR3 covers 15 residues. The CDR3 DNA follows: TGTGCCAGCAAGCTTGGACAGGCCTTACTTCGAGGCTACACCTTC. Translated, it gives CASKLGQALLRGYTF.

This clone has only a few counts. The V call is TRBV29-1, the J call TRBJ1-3; D unresolved. The germline CDR1 and CDR2 sequences are SQVTM and ANQGSEA. Trimming removed 2 bases from V and 0 bases from J, with 5 bases in between. The CDR3 has 13 residues. The CDR3 region has the DNA TGCAGCGTTGAATCCAACTCTGGAAACACCATATATTTT. Translated, it gives CSVESNSGNTIYF.

J is TRBJ2-2 and V is TRBV4-1; D could derive from TRBD1 or TRBD2 (6 bases each). CDR3 length: 16 amino acids. Trimming shortened V by 1 base and J by 7 bases, and 16 bases separated the two germline ends. Per germline, CDR1 MGHRA and CDR2 YSYEKL. The CDR3 DNA reads as TGCGCCAGCAGCCAAGGGGGGGCAGGGTATGACGGGGAGCTGTTTTTT. It codes for CASSQGGAGYDGELFF.

The chain couples TRBV27 to TRBJ2-1; 11 nucleotides align to TRBD1. The CDR3 is 16 amino acids. V lost 6 bases to trimming and J lost 8 bases; unmatched junction nucleotides: 12. CDR1 is MNHEY, CDR2 SMNVEV, per germline (reference sequence). CDR3 sequence reads: CASSPSRGQGADEQFF. The CDR3 DNA sequence: TGTGCCAGCAGCCCCTCCAGAGGACAGGGGGCCGATGAGCAGTTCTTC.

Here the CDR3 DNA reads TGTGCCAGCAGACCTCTAGCGGGGGAAACAGATACGCAGTATTTT. Its translation is CASRPLAGETDTQYF. The chain uses TRBV6-5 and TRBJ2-3; TRBD2 aligns across 10 bases. The CDR3 has 15 amino acids. Germline V lookup: CDR1 MNHEY, CDR2 SVGAGI. V lost 6 bases, J lost 3 bases, and 6 bases stayed unmatched.

This clone was detected only once. DNA of the CDR3: TGTGCCATCAGCCCGATGGATGGAGAGTGGGGCAATGAGCAGTTCTTC. Translation: CAISPMDGEWGNEQFF. The chain has TRBV10-3 and TRBJ2-1, with no clear D. The CDR3 contains 16 residues. Germline V gene sequence: CDR1 ENHRY, CDR2 SYGVKD. V was pared by 6 bases and J by 6 bases, with 21 bases between.

The V call is TRBV5-1, the J call TRBJ2-6; D gene ambiguous. The germline V gene encodes CDR1 SGHRS and CDR2 YFSETQ. V was cut by 0 bases and J by 3 bases, with 7 bases left in between. This CDR3 contains 15 residues. The CDR3 bases are TGCGCCAGCAGCTTGGCCCTGGGTGGGGCCAACGTCCTGACTTTC. It encodes CASSLALGGANVLTF.

The chain combines TRBV10-3 with TRBJ1-5; no reliable D call. V lost 5 bases to trimming and J lost 6 bases, with 11 bases between them. Germline CDR1 is ENHRY and CDR2 is SYGVKD. The CDR3 is made up of 13 amino acids. Here the CDR3 reads CAISRNTGQPQHF. In DNA form, the CDR3 reads TGTGCCATCAGTAGGAACACGGGTCAGCCCCAGCATTTT.

A single count supports this clone. CDR3 protein: CASNNKRENTF. The CDR3 nucleotides read TGTGCCAGCAATAATAAGAGGGAAAACACCTTC. The gene calls are TRBV6-1 and TRBJ1-2; no clear D gene. The CDR3 covers 11 residues. V was shortened by 7 bases and J by 12 bases, with 15 bases between the two germline ends. The germline gives CDR1 MNHNS, CDR2 SASEGT.

This rearrangement joins TRBV15 to TRBJ1-3; D unresolved. The CDR3 is made up of 19 amino acids. CDR1 is LNHNV, CDR2 YYDKDF, per germline (reference sequence). CDR3 region: CAPAEGVRKLRRPGNTIYF. The CDR3 DNA sequence: TGTGCACCAGCAGAGGGAGTTCGAAAACTTCGCCGCCCTGGAAACACCATATATTTT.